Below, one TCR beta chain is given with its context. This entry belongs to a study of CD8 T cells in ankylosing spondylitis. One entry per CDR3 protein, called by TCRdb with MiXCR from the 5' RACE reads. Counted here are around 300,000 distinct CDR3 sequences, about 15% occurring once; the ten biggest clones make up about 1%. The CDR3 loop spans 16 amino acids. V shed 0 bases and J shed 0 bases, with 12 bases lying between them. Germline V CDR1 and CDR2: MGHDK, SYGVNS. The rearrangement joins TRBV25-1 to TRBJ2-7; no reliable D call. The TCR comes from a male donor with ankylosing spondylitis or in good health (not recorded which). Material for sequencing was blood, either unsorted or a sorted T cell fraction (not recorded which). The CDR3 loop is CASSEYLTEVSYEQYF. DNA for the CDR3: TGTGCCAGCAGTGAATATTTAACAGAGGTCTCCTACGAGCAGTACTTC.